This TCR beta chain came from a study of cytomegalovirus exposure and HLA in healthy donors. Study-level findings and limits: In the analysis, some V segments, TRBV6-2 and TRBV6-3 included, were excluded as indistinguishable.

A word on this clone: What it binds is not known.

Sampled while nominally healthy, donors likely had unrecorded immune exposures. V dropped 0 bases and J dropped 5; count of bases not matched to a gene: 12. CDR3 length: 18 amino acids. Germline lookup yields CDR1 LNHNV and CDR2 YYDKDF (reference sequence). With 60 Vbeta and 13 Jbeta primers, the PCR was carried out. Produced via immunoSEQ multiplex PCR; TCRdb's table is partial and in-frame only. The sample contains about 190,000 clones, approximately 81% of which appear only once. The receptor was isolated from a boy aged 10-17 years in good health and CMV-seronegative. J is TRBJ1-2 and V is TRBV15; 10 bases are a match to TRBD1. Sequencing was done on a sample of PBMCs. CDR3: CATSRDRVGGQGYYGYTF. For the CDR3, the DNA is TGTGCCACCAGCAGAGATCGGGTAGGGGGACAGGGGTATTATGGCTACACCTTC.